The 18 T cell receptor beta chains presented below share a single source sample, sequenced in a study of Graves' ophthalmopathy and Graves' hyperthyroidism. From RNA, the CDR3 regions of TCR beta chains were amplified and sequenced. After a first-round RT-PCR with HTBI primers, a second-round multiplex PCR was run. TCRdb used MiXCR to reprocess the multiplex PCR reads, holding one entry per CDR3 protein. The sample lists over a million distinct CDR3 sequences, approximately 35% occurring once. Source material: peripheral blood or thyroid tissue (not recorded which). The receptors were gathered from an adult man with Graves' hyperthyroidism.

In regard to this clonotype: This sequence may be a read error, since a much larger clone differs from it by one base. The chain links TRBV9 to TRBJ2-5; 10 bases are shared with TRBD1. Matching the DNA end better, TRBJ2-7 makes the J call doubtful. The CDR3 runs 15 residues. Looked up from germline, CDR1 is SGDLS and CDR2 is YYNGEE. In DNA, the CDR3 is TGTGCCAGCAGCGTAAGACTGGGACAGGGGACCGAGCAGTACTTC. Residues: CASSVRLGQGTEQYF.

There are a few counts of this clonotype. This chain connects TRBV4-3 to TRBJ2-5; no definite D call. The V end lost 0 bases, the J end lost 1 base, and 9 bases lay between the germline ends. The germline V gene encodes CDR1 LGHNA and CDR2 YSLEER. This CDR3 has 15 amino acids. The CDR3 nucleotides read TGCGCCAGCAGCCAAGAATTGGCGGCCCAAGAGACCCAGTACTTC. This codes for CASSQELAAQETQYF.

The chain recombines TRBV12-3 or TRBV12-4 with TRBJ1-5; TRBD1 is a possible D gene (6 bases). This CDR3 region has 16 residues. Trimming cost V 2 bases and J 0 bases, with 11 bases left between them. The CDR3 nucleotides read TGTGCCAGCAGTTTAACAGGGTTTGCTAGCAATCAGCCCCAGCATTTT. As protein: CASSLTGFASNQPQHF.

The table lists this clonotype with a few counts. V usage is TRBV12-3 or TRBV12-4 and J usage is TRBJ1-2, with 8 bases lining up with TRBD1. V lost 6 bases and J lost 7; bases outside the gene matches: 13. The CDR3 has 15 residues. The CDR3 loop is CASSQPDRGLSGYTF. CDR3 nucleotide sequence: TGTGCCAGCAGCCAACCCGACAGGGGACTCAGTGGCTACACCTTC.

In its sample, this clonotype was seen a few times. The gene calls are TRBV30 and TRBJ1-2; TRBD1 agrees at 8 bases. The CDR3 runs 12 residues. Unmatched junction bases numbered 4, after V lost 6 bases and J lost 4 bases. Germline V CDR1 and CDR2: GTSNPN, SVGIG (reference sequence). Written as DNA, the CDR3 is TGTGCCTGCTCTACAGGGGGCTATGGCTACACCTTC. Translating it yields CACSTGGYGYTF.

In this sample, this clonotype turned up a few times. V gene TRBV6-2 or TRBV6-3 combines with J gene TRBJ1-1, with TRBD1 matching 7 bases. V was pared by 7 bases and J by 5 bases, with 4 bases of the junction left unmatched. The CDR3 sequence is 12 residues long. Per the germline V gene, CDR1 is MNHEY and CDR2 is SVGEGT. The CDR3 spells CASTHRGTEAFF. In DNA form, the CDR3 reads TGTGCCAGCACTCACAGGGGTACTGAAGCTTTCTTT.

As regards this clonotype: Germline is not matched at one junction end, which may reflect a read error. The rearrangement links TRBV24-1 to TRBJ1-2, with D possibly being TRBD1 (5 bases). This CDR3 has 13 residues. Germline V CDR1 and CDR2: KGHDR, SFDVKD. This CDR3 reads CASSLKFGTGYTF. In DNA form, the CDR3 reads TGTGCCAGCAGTTTAAAGTTCGGGACTGGCTACACCTTC.

V gene TRBV27 combines with J gene TRBJ2-7; 11 nucleotides align to TRBD2. Germline CDR1 MNHEY, CDR2 SMNVEV (reference sequence). V was pared by 4 bases and J by 3 bases, with 8 bases of the junction left unmatched. This CDR3 spans 16 amino acids. The CDR3 nucleotides read TGTGCCAGCAGTTCCGCTAGCGGGAGGAACCTCTACGAGCAGTACTTC. It is translated as CASSSASGRNLYEQYF.

The chain is built from TRBV7-8 and TRBJ2-2; D gene uncertain. V lost 4 bases and J 5 bases, leaving 11 bases between the germline ends. Germline CDR1 reads SGHVS; CDR2 reads FQNEAQ. The CDR3 runs to 14 residues. CDR3 residues: CASSSGPGTGELFF. For the CDR3, the DNA is TGTGCCAGCAGCTCAGGACCTGGGACCGGGGAGCTGTTTTTT.

This clonotype came up a few times. This rearrangement joins TRBV7-3 to TRBJ1-1; perhaps TRBD1 as D (5 bases). CDR1 SGHTA and CDR2 FQGTGA come from the germline V gene. The germline V and J ends were trimmed by 1 base and 3 bases, with 12 bases remaining between them. CDR3 length: 15 residues. The DNA of the CDR3 is TGTGCCAGCAGCTTAAGGCAGGGTACGGACACTGAAGCTTTCTTT. Translated, it gives CASSLRQGTDTEAFF.

This clonotype was seen a few times. The V call is TRBV27, the J call TRBJ2-7, with D perhaps TRBD1 (6 bases). Germline lookup yields CDR1 MNHEY and CDR2 SMNVEV (reference sequence). The CDR3 is 15 residues long. Trimming removed 2 bases at V and 2 bases at J, with 13 bases between. The CDR3 bases are TGTGCCAGCAGTTTAGACCCGGGACACACCTACGAGCAGTACTTC. Amino acid sequence: CASSLDPGHTYEQYF.

In this sample, this clonotype turned up a few times. The chain employs TRBV6-5 and TRBJ2-2; 7 nucleotides line up with TRBD2. Germline V gene data show CDR1 as MNHEY and CDR2 as SVGAGI. Trimming took 2 bases from V and 6 from J; bases not matched to a gene: 0. This CDR3 has 13 amino acids. This CDR3 reads CASSYREAGELFF. In DNA form, the CDR3 reads TGTGCCAGCAGTTACCGGGAGGCCGGGGAGCTGTTTTTT.

The chain has TRBV29-1 and TRBJ2-2; tentative D call: TRBD2 (6 bases). The CDR3 totals 14 residues. V dropped 4 bases and J dropped 7 bases, with 16 bases sitting between them. Germline V gives CDR1 SQVTM, CDR2 ANQGSEA. The CDR3 DNA is TGCAGCGTTGCGTTGGGGGGAGGAAGCGGGGAGCTGTTTTTT. Translation gives CSVALGGGSGELFF.

A note on this clonotype: No DNA is shown, since the ends of the CDR3 on it are uncertain; the CDR3 is the one TCRdb lists. The chain couples TRBV25-1 to TRBJ1-5. Germline loops: CDR1 MGHDK, CDR2 SYGVNS. Inclusive of both ends, the CDR3 amounts to 20 amino acids. CDR3 amino acids: CASSIYLCSVGGGSNQPQHF.

The sample holds a few counts of this clonotype. This rearrangement joins TRBV10-3 to TRBJ1-5; D ambiguous. The CDR3 loop spans 13 amino acids. Trimming pared 2 bases from V and 7 bases from J, leaving 9 bases between. The germline CDR1 and CDR2 sequences are ENHRY and SYGVKD. CDR3 nucleotide sequence: TGTGCCATCAGTGAGACAGTACACCAGCCCCAGCATTTT. Protein product: CAISETVHQPQHF.

The rearrangement uses TRBV2 and TRBJ1-1; D uncertain. The CDR3 runs to 11 residues. The V and J ends lost 7 bases and 7 bases respectively, with 10 bases between them. Germline loops: CDR1 SNHLY, CDR2 FYNNEI. Here the CDR3 DNA reads TGTGCCAGCACCGCGGACGATGAAGCTTTCTTT. It codes for CASTADDEAFF.

The V gene is TRBV9, the J gene TRBJ2-2; D remains ambiguous. The V end was cut by 0 bases, the J end by 2 bases, with 11 bases between. CDR1 and CDR2 from the germline V gene are SGDLS and YYNGEE. The CDR3 runs to 16 residues. Here the CDR3 DNA reads TGTGCCAGCAGCGTAGGTCCAGCGCTTAACACCGGGGAGCTGTTTTTT. This translates into CASSVGPALNTGELFF.

The rearrangement uses TRBV20-1 and TRBJ1-1; 8 bases map to TRBD1. Germline V lookup: CDR1 DFQATT, CDR2 SNEGSKA (reference sequence). V shed 2 bases and J 8 bases; nucleotides not matched to a gene: 7. This CDR3 contains 13 residues. CDR3 protein: CSARYRGNEEAFF. DNA for the CDR3: TGCAGTGCTAGATACAGGGGGAATGAGGAAGCTTTCTTT.